This T cell receptor (beta chain) comes out of a study of T cell repertoires in cytomegalovirus infection. Study details: CMV infection and matching HLA type were both indicated by public TCR beta signatures.

Notes on the study in general: HLA-C-restricted CMV clonotypes gave the most frequent clonotype in two of eight donors.

Turning to this clonotype: The antigen is unknown.

TCRdb re-called the reads through MiXCR, storing one row per CDR3 protein. This sample has about 130,000 distinct CDR3 sequences, with roughly 25% found just once. Germline V gene sequence: CDR1 MDHEN, CDR2 SYDVKM. The CDR3 length is 15 residues. V was pared by 3 bases and J by 5 bases, with 3 bases of the junction left unmatched. The sample taken for sequencing was PBMCs, sequenced either directly or after in vitro stimulation (not recorded which). This sequence originates from a human donor in good health (CMV status not recorded). Some clones in this sample may be carry-over from other donors' samples. V and J are TRBV28 and TRBJ1-4, with 10 bases matching TRBD1. The CDR3 region has the DNA TGTGCCAGCAGTTTCCCGGGACAGGGGAATGAAAAACTGTTTTTT. Its protein is CASSFPGQGNEKLFF. Drawing the rest from reference TRBV28 and TRBJ1-4, the complete variable domain is DVKVTQSSRYLVKRTGEKVFLECVQDMDHENMFWYRQDPGLGLRLIYFSYDVKMKEKGDIPEGYSVSREKKERFSLILESASTNQTSMYLCASSFPGQGNEKLFFGSGTQLSVL.